The rows below give T cell receptor beta chains drawn from one sample of a study of CD8 T cells in Susac syndrome. Using its own MiXCR run on the immunoSEQ multiplex PCR reads, TCRdb lists one record per CDR3 protein. This sample has 150,000 or so distinct CDR3 sequences, with just over 90% found just once. The sample comprised CD4+ T cells from PBMCs. The source is a human donor in good health. CDR3s include the opening cysteine and the closing phenylalanine or tryptophan. A D gene is named only where the DNA matches it firmly. Only some rows state a clone size, as once, few, many or a class for expanded clones.

size: -
V: TRBV7-2
D: -
J: TRBJ2-5
CDR3: CASSFQSGTQYF
DNA: TGTGCCAGCAGCTTTCAGAGCGGGACCCAGTACTTC

size: -
V: TRBV5-1
D: TRBD2
J: TRBJ2-7
CDR3: CASSFLYSGGPEQYF
DNA: TGCGCCAGCAGCTTCCTTTACTCGGGGGGGCCGGAACAGTACTTC

size: -
V: TRBV19
D: -
J: TRBJ2-3
CDR3: CASSMGFTDTQYF
DNA: TGTGCCAGTAGTATGGGGTTCACAGATACGCAGTATTTT

size: once
V: TRBV3-1
D: -
J: TRBJ1-6
CDR3: CASSNYGDLTPLHF
DNA: TGTGCCAGCAGCAACTACGGAGACTTAACACCCCTCCACTTT

size: -
V: TRBV5-1
D: -
J: TRBJ1-4
CDR3: CASSSWGKTAATNEKLFF
DNA: TGCGCCAGCAGCAGTTGGGGTAAAACGGCGGCAACTAATGAAAAACTGTTTTTT

size: -
V: TRBV12-5
D: -
J: TRBJ2-7
CDR3: CASGPASGTPSYEQYF
DNA: TGTGCTAGTGGTCCGGCCTCAGGGACACCTTCCTACGAGCAGTACTTC

size: -
V: TRBV4-1
D: TRBD1
J: TRBJ1-5
CDR3: CASSQPGTGGTPQHF
DNA: TGCGCCAGCAGCCAACCCGGGACAGGGGGCACGCCCCAGCATTTT

size: few
V: TRBV12-3/TRBV12-4
D: TRBD2
J: TRBJ2-1
CDR3: CASSLELAGYNEQFF
DNA: TGTGCCAGCAGTTTGGAACTAGCGGGTTACAATGAGCAGTTCTTC

size: -
V: TRBV12-3/TRBV12-4
D: TRBD1
J: TRBJ1-5
CDR3: CASRTGGNQPQHF
DNA: TGTGCCAGCAGGACAGGGGGCAATCAGCCCCAGCATTTT

size: -
V: TRBV19
D: -
J: TRBJ2-2
CDR3: CASTPGATSNTGELFF
DNA: TGTGCCAGTACCCCGGGGGCCACATCGAACACCGGGGAGCTGTTTTTT

size: -
V: TRBV5-1
D: -
J: TRBJ2-7
CDR3: CASSFAEAYEQYF
DNA: TGCGCCAGCAGCTTTGCCGAGGCCTACGAGCAGTACTTC